Following are 16 T cell receptor beta chains from one sample sequenced in a study of blood T cells in healthy people across ages. Primers used in a second PCR of about 6 to 11 cycles were a sample-barcoded 5' primer and a J-beta primer mix. From the 5' RACE reads, TCRdb called clonotypes with MiXCR, one entry per CDR3 protein. The sample yields over 450,000 distinct CDR3 sequences, about 24% seen once. The same data also contributed to another study, on T cells of mothers and their children.

The sample consisted of blood. The receptors were gathered from a boy aged 5 to 17 in good health.

There are a few counts of this clonotype. This chain uses TRBV7-3 with TRBJ2-5, with D perhaps TRBD2 (6 bases). V shed 7 bases and J shed 2 bases, with 17 bases lying between them. Germline V gives CDR1 SGHTA, CDR2 FQGTGA. This CDR3 comprises 15 residues. CDR3 residues: CASKARGNLQETQYF. The CDR3 bases are TGTGCCAGCAAGGCCCGCGGGAACTTACAAGAGACCCAGTACTTC.

In regard to this clonotype: A junction end diverges from the germline sequence, so it may reflect a read error. This rearrangement joins TRBV6-5 to TRBJ1-2; 9 nucleotides line up with TRBD1. CDR3 length: 15 amino acids. The germline CDR1 and CDR2 sequences are MNHEY and SVGAGI. In DNA, the CDR3 is TGTGCCAGCAGTGACTCCGGGACAGGGATATATGGCTACACCTTC. It yields the protein CASSDSGTGIYGYTF.

This chain links TRBV19 with TRBJ2-7; the D gene is possibly TRBD1 (6 bases). This CDR3 comprises 13 residues. Trimming left V 3 bases short and J 0 bases short, with 6 bases between. Germline V gene data show CDR1 as LNHDA and CDR2 as SQIVND (reference sequence). CDR3 amino acids: CASSMGHSYEQYF. The CDR3 region has the DNA TGTGCCAGTAGTATGGGACACTCCTACGAGCAGTACTTC.

The chain employs TRBV13 and TRBJ2-1; perhaps TRBD2 as D (6 bases). The germline V gene has CDR1 PRHDT and CDR2 FYEKMQ (reference sequence). With 2 bases removed from V and 1 base from J, the gap between germline ends came to 21 bases. This CDR3 is built from 19 residues. The CDR3 region has the DNA TGTGCCAGCAGCTTATCCGACGGACGAGGAGGGTTGTCCTACAATGAGCAGTTCTTC. This gives the protein CASSLSDGRGGLSYNEQFF.

At least ten counts were recorded for this clonotype. The chain recombines TRBV12-3 or TRBV12-4 with TRBJ1-2; possible D gene TRBD1, 5 bases. The CDR3 runs to 12 residues. V dropped 5 bases and J dropped 6 bases, with 10 bases sitting between them. The CDR3 reads CASSAVGDGYTF. As DNA, the CDR3 is TGTGCCAGCAGTGCAGTAGGGGATGGCTACACCTTC.

This chain links TRBV10-3 with TRBJ2-4; possible D gene TRBD1, 5 bases. Trimming removed 3 bases from V and 1 base from J, with 13 bases in between. Germline CDR1 reads ENHRY; CDR2 reads SYGVKD. The CDR3 extends over 16 amino acids. The DNA for the CDR3 is TGTGCCATCAGTGAATCGACAGTGGCGGCCAAAAACATTCAGTACTTC. Translated: CAISESTVAAKNIQYF.

In its sample, this clonotype was seen many times. This rearrangement joins TRBV4-3 to TRBJ2-7, with 8 nucleotides matching TRBD2. This CDR3 region has 13 residues. From germline, CDR1 is LGHNA and CDR2 YSLEER. Trimming removed 4 bases from V and 6 bases from J; junction bases left unmatched: 5. Here the CDR3 reads CASSPGTSGEQYF. Here the CDR3 DNA reads TGCGCCAGCAGCCCAGGGACTAGTGGCGAGCAGTACTTC.

This rearrangement joins TRBV29-1 to TRBJ1-2, with a weak D call TRBD1 (6 bases). The CDR3 consists of 13 residues. From germline, CDR1 is SQVTM and CDR2 ANQGSEA. The ends were cut back, 4 bases at V and 7 bases at J, with 16 bases in the middle. CDR3 sequence (DNA): TGCAGCGTTGCCCAAACGACAGGCGGTGGCTACACCTTC. Protein: CSVAQTTGGGYTF.

The J gene is TRBJ2-7, the V gene TRBV3-1, with 8 bases matching TRBD2. The CDR3 spans 17 residues. CDR1 LGHDT and CDR2 YNNKEL come from the germline V gene (reference sequence). J gave up 1 base and V 3 bases, and 11 bases lay outside the gene matches. The CDR3 here is CASSHRKAGAVSYEQYF. The DNA for the CDR3 is TGTGCCAGCAGCCACCGAAAAGCGGGAGCCGTTTCCTACGAGCAGTACTTC.

This clonotype was counted between two and nine times. The chain's CDR3 is CASSTDRGETQYF. The CDR3 DNA sequence: TGCGCCAGCAGCACAGACAGAGGAGAGACCCAGTACTTC. The gene calls are TRBV5-1 and TRBJ2-5; D possibly corresponds to TRBD1 (5 bases). CDR1 SGHRS and CDR2 YFSETQ come from the germline V gene. V was trimmed by 4 bases and J by 4 bases, leaving 11 bases between them. This CDR3 has 13 residues.

V usage is TRBV12-3 or TRBV12-4 and J usage is TRBJ2-7; 11 nucleotides align to TRBD2. The CDR3 covers 14 residues. J gave up 5 bases and V 5 bases, and 5 bases lay outside the gene matches. The CDR3 sequence is CASSPSGRSHEQYF. In nucleotides, the CDR3 is TGTGCCAGCAGTCCTAGCGGGAGGTCCCACGAGCAGTACTTC.

This chain joins TRBV20-1 and TRBJ2-7, with D possibly TRBD2 on 5 matching bases. With 6 bases removed from V and 0 bases from J, the gap between germline ends came to 12 bases. The germline gives CDR1 DFQATT, CDR2 SNEGSKA (reference sequence). The CDR3 runs 13 residues. CDR3 sequence (DNA): TGCAGTGCGAGGGTTGAGAGCTCCTACGAGCAGTACTTC. Translating it yields CSARVESSYEQYF.

Only a few counts were recorded for this clonotype. The CDR3 DNA follows: TGCGCCAGCAGCCAAGATGGTAGGACTAGTGGGAGGGAGCACACCGGGGAGCTGTTTTTT. Translating gives CASSQDGRTSGREHTGELFF. The chain joins TRBV4-1 to TRBJ2-2; 7 bases map to TRBD2. V lost 0 bases, J lost 3 bases, and 16 bases stayed unmatched. CDR3 size: 20 residues. Germline lookup yields CDR1 MGHRA and CDR2 YSYEKL.

This clonotype has more than one count but fewer than ten. For the CDR3, the DNA is TGTGCCAGCAGTTTGGCCACAGGCATTAGAGAGCAGTACTTC. Its protein is CASSLATGIREQYF. This rearrangement joins TRBV28 to TRBJ2-7, with D possibly TRBD1 on 5 matching bases. CDR1 MDHEN and CDR2 SYDVKM come from the germline V gene. The CDR3 spans 14 residues. The ends were cut back, 3 bases at V and 7 bases at J, with 16 bases in the middle.

The chain recombines TRBV3-1 with TRBJ2-7; 8 bases line up with TRBD1. The CDR3 totals 15 residues. J lost 3 bases, V lost 1 base, and 5 bases had no gene match. Germline CDR1 is LGHDT and CDR2 is YNNKEL (reference sequence). For the CDR3, the DNA is TGTGCCAGCAGCCAAGGACAGGGGTGGTTCTACGAGCAGTACTTC. It encodes CASSQGQGWFYEQYF.

The V and J genes are TRBV14 and TRBJ2-1, with D possibly being TRBD2 (6 bases). Trimming cost V 1 base and J 1 base, with 14 bases left between them. The germline V gene has CDR1 SGHDN and CDR2 FVKESK. The CDR3 is made up of 17 amino acids. The CDR3 DNA is TGTGCCAGCAGCCAAGTGTATTGGGGGGTTTCCTACAATGAGCAGTTCTTC. Residues: CASSQVYWGVSYNEQFF.